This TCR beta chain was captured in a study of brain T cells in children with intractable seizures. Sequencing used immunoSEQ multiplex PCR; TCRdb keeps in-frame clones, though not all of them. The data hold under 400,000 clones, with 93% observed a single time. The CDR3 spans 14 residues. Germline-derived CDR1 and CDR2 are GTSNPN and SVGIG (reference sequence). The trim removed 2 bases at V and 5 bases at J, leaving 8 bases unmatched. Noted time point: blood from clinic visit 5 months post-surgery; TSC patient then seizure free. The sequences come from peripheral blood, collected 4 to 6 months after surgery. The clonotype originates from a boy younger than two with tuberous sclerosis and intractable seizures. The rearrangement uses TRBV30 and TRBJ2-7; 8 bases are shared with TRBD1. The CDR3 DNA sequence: TGTGCCTGGAGTCGACTGACAGGGGCGAACGAGCAGTACTTC. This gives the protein CAWSRLTGANEQYF.